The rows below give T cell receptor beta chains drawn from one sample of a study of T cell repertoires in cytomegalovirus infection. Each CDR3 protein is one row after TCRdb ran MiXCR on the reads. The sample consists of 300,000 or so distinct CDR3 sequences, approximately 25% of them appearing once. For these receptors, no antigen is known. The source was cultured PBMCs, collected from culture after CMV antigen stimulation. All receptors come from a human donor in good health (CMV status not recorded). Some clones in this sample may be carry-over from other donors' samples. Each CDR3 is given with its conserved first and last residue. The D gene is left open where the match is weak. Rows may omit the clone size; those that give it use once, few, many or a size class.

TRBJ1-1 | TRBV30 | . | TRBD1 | CAWSPGQGEKGTEAFF | TGTGCCTGGAGCCCGGGACAGGGAGAGAAGGGAACTGAAGCTTTCTTT
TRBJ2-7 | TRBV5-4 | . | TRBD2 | CASSRTSSHEQYF | TGTGCCAGCAGCCGGACTAGCTCCCACGAGCAGTACTTC
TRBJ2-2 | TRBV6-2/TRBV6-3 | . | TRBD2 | CASSYSTSDTGELFF | TGTGCCAGCAGTTACTCGACTAGCGACACCGGGGAGCTGTTTTTT
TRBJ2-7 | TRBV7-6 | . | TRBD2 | CASSPRLAGGQHSYEQYF | TGTGCCAGCAGCCCCAGACTAGCGGGAGGTCAACACTCCTACGAGCAGTACTTC
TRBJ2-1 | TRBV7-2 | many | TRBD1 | CASSLRQGATNEQFF | TGTGCCAGCAGCTTACGACAGGGGGCGACTAATGAGCAGTTCTTC
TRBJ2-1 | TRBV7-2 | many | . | CASSLVGFEYNEQFF | TGTGCCAGCAGCTTAGTGGGTTTTGAATACAATGAGCAGTTCTTC
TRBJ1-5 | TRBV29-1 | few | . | CSFTWGLDQPQHF | TGCAGTTTTACGTGGGGGTTGGATCAGCCCCAGCATTTT
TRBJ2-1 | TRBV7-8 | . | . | CASSPRERQFNEQFF | TGTGCCAGCAGCCCTCGGGAACGCCAGTTTAATGAGCAGTTCTTC
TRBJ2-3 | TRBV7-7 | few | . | CASSQGHLDTQYF | TGTGCTAGCAGCCAGGGGCATTTAGATACGCAGTATTTT
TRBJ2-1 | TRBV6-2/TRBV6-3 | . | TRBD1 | CASSFRTGANEQFF | TGTGCCAGCAGTTTTAGGACAGGGGCCAATGAGCAGTTCTTC
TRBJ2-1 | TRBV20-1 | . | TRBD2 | CSARLSGSPNEQFF | TGCAGTGCTAGATTGAGCGGGAGTCCCAATGAGCAGTTCTTC
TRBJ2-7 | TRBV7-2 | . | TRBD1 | CASSLRDRDGEQYF | TGTGCCAGCAGCCTCCGGGACAGGGACGGCGAGCAGTACTTC
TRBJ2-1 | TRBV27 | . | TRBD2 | CASNPEGGSGDYNEQFF | TGTGCCAGCAACCCGGAGGGTGGGAGCGGGGACTACAATGAGCAGTTCTTC
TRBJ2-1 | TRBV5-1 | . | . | CASSPRAGWGDNEQFF | TGCGCCAGCAGCCCCAGGGCCGGCTGGGGGGACAATGAGCAGTTCTTC
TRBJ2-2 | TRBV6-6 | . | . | CASTSPAATGELFF | TGTGCCAGCACCTCCCCAGCGGCCACCGGGGAGCTGTTTTTT
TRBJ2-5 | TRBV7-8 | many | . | CASSFRGGNQETQYF | TGTGCCAGCAGCTTTCGTGGCGGGAACCAAGAGACCCAGTACTTC
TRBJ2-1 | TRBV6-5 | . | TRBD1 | CASSRQGGSYNEQFF | TGTGCCAGCAGCCGACAGGGCGGATCCTACAATGAGCAGTTCTTC
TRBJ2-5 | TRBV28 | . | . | CASSSLRDPYF | TGTGCCAGCAGCTCGCTCCGGGACCCGTACTTC
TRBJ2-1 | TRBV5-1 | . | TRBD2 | CASSLAASGNFYNEQFF | TGCGCCAGCAGCTTGGCGGCTAGCGGGAACTTCTACAATGAGCAGTTCTTC
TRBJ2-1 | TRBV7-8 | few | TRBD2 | CASSGSGRGIGEQFF | TGTGCCAGCAGCGGTAGCGGGAGAGGGATAGGTGAGCAGTTCTTC
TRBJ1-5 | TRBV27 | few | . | CASSPRTAYSNQPQHF | TGTGCCAGCAGTCCCCGGACAGCCTATAGCAATCAGCCCCAGCATTTT
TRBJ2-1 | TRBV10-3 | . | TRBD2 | CAISASGKSSYNEQFF | TGTGCCATCAGTGCTAGCGGTAAGAGCTCCTACAATGAGCAGTTCTTC
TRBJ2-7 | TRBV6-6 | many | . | CASSYPGKDYEQYF | TGTGCCAGCAGTTACCCGGGAAAGGACTACGAGCAGTACTTC
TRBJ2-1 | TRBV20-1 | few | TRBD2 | CSAVLAGGPHNEQFF | TGCAGTGCTGTACTAGCGGGAGGGCCCCACAATGAGCAGTTCTTC
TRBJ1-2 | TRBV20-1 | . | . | CSAHSGLGGYTF | TGCAGTGCTCATAGCGGTTTGGGCGGCTACACCTTC
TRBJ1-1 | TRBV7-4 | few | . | CASSSGQLPSFF | TGTGCCAGCAGCTCAGGACAGCTTCCGTCTTTCTTT
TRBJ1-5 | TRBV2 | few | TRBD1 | CATSGQGGQPQHF | TGTGCCACCTCAGGACAGGGGGGTCAGCCCCAGCATTTT
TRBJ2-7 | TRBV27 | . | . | CASSWGRDKIYEQYF | TGTGCCAGCAGCTGGGGAAGGGACAAAATCTACGAGCAGTACTTC
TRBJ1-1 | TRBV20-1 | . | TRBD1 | CSAVGQGNTEAFF | TGCAGTGCTGTAGGACAGGGGAACACTGAAGCTTTCTTT
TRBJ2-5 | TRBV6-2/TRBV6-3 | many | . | CASSRGVNRDTGETQYF | TGTGCCAGCAGCCGGGGGGTGAACCGGGACACTGGAGAGACCCAGTACTTC
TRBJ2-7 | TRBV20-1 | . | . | CSASRTANYEQYF | TGCAGTGCTAGTAGGACGGCCAACTACGAGCAGTACTTC
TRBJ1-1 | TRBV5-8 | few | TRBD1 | CASSFEGRGKAFF | TGTGCCAGCAGCTTTGAAGGCAGGGGGAAAGCTTTCTTT
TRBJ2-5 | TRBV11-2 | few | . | CASSSGAGQETQYF | TGTGCCAGCAGCTCAGGGGCGGGACAAGAGACCCAGTACTTC
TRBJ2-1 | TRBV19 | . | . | CASSRNGVYNEQFF | TGTGCCAGTAGTAGGAACGGGGTTTACAATGAGCAGTTCTTC
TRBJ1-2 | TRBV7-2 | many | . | CASSPGGTYGYTF | TGTGCCAGCAGCCCCGGGGGTACCTATGGCTACACCTTC
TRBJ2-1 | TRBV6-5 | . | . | CASSYTDTRSVHNEQFF | TGTGCCAGCAGTTACACTGATACTAGGTCAGTCCACAATGAGCAGTTCTTC
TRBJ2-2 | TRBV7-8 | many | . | CASSVWGFTGELFF | TGTGCCAGCAGCGTTTGGGGGTTCACCGGGGAGCTGTTTTTT
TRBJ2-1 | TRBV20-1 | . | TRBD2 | CSARVLAGVDEQFF | TGCAGTGCTAGAGTCCTAGCGGGAGTCGATGAGCAGTTCTTC
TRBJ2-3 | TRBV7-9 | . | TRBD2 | CASSGLAGGNTDTQYF | TGTGCCAGCTCGGGCCTAGCGGGAGGCAACACAGATACGCAGTATTTT
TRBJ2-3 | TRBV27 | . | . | CASSLMGGVMRDRADTQYF | TGTGCCAGCAGTTTAATGGGGGGCGTAATGCGGGACCGGGCAGATACGCAGTATTTT
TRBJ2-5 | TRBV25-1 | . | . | CASTSGFPQETQYF | TGTGCCAGCACCAGTGGGTTCCCACAAGAGACCCAGTACTTC
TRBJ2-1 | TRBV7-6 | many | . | CASSLAQALASYNEQFF | TGTGCCAGCAGCTTAGCGCAGGCGCTGGCCTCCTACAATGAGCAGTTCTTC
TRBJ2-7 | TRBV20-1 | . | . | CSALGGRGSYEQYF | TGCAGTGCTCTCGGGGGGCGCGGTTCCTACGAGCAGTACTTC
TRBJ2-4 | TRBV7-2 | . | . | CASSLEAGPRAKNIQYF | TGTGCCAGCAGCTTAGAAGCAGGCCCCCGAGCCAAAAACATTCAGTACTTC
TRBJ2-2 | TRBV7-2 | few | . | CASTLVREKLFF | TGTGCCAGCACCTTGGTTCGGGAGAAGCTGTTTTTT
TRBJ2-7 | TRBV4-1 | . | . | CASSQGSASYEQYF | TGCGCCAGCAGCCAAGGGTCGGCTAGCTACGAGCAGTACTTC